This T cell receptor (beta chain) was found in a study of T cells after yellow fever vaccination. Study-level findings and limits: Booster sampling recovered most clones from primary vaccination (approximately 96% CD4, approximately 88% CD8). The secondary T-cell response peaked on day 5, not day 15, but was weaker.

Concerning this clonotype itself: Its antigen remains unidentified.

MiXCR, applied by TCRdb to the 5' RACE reads, yields one record per CDR3 protein. The table lists 350,000 to 450,000 distinct CDR3 sequences, around 19% of them singletons, with 15% to 20% in the top ten. Trimming removed 6 bases at V and 7 bases at J, with 25 bases between. CDR1 is SNHLY, CDR2 FYNNEI, per germline. The CDR3 extends over 17 amino acids. The sequenced sample was PBMCs, obtained before the yellow fever booster vaccination. The chain couples TRBV2 to TRBJ2-4, with D perhaps TRBD2 (5 bases). This receptor was identified in a man aged 18 to 30 who received the YFV17D yellow fever vaccine. CDR3 residues: CASSQHPRTLAPNIQYF. The CDR3 bases are TGTGCCAGCAGCCAGCACCCCAGGACTCTTGCCCCCAACATTCAGTACTTC.